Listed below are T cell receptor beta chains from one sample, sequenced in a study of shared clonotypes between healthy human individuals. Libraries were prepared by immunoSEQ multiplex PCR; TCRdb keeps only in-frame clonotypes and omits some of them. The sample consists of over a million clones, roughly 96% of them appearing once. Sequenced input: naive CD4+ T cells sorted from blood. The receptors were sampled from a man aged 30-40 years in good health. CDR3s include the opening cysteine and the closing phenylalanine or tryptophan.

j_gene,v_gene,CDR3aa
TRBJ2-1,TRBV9,CASSVGQSSYNEQFF
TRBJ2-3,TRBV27,CASSFRGNTQYF
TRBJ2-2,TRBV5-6,CASSYLAGTGELFF
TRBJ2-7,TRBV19,CASSNGLEGEQYF
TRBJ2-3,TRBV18,CASSPELDRGTDTQYF
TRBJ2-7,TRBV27,CASSGSALPDTYEQYF
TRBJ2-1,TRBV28,CASSLGGPPKQFF
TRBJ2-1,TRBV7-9,CASSRGQSYNEQFF
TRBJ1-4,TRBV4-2,CASSQVGGDITNEKLFF
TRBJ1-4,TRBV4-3,CASSQEQTNEKLFF
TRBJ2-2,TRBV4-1,CASSLGDRVTGELFF
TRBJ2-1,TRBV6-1,CASSMSGPSYNEQFF
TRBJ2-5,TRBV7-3,CASSLGRLGREETQYF
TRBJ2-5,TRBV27,CASSSEGQGLMKTQYF
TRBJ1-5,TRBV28,CASSNSNQPQHF
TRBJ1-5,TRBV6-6,CASSYKGQGSNQPQHF
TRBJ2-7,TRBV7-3,CASSPPASEQYF
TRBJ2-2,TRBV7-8,CASSRDNTGELFF
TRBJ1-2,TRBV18,CASSPLDRGLSLYGYTF
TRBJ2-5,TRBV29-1,CSVALAQETQYF
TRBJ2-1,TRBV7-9,CASSPPWGHPKNNEQFF
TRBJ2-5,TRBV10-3,CAISGSGLAGGETQYF
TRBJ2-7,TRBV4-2,CASSRGTGSSYEQYF
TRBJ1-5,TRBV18,CASSQLGGPMRNQPQHF
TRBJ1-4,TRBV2,CASSEGFVEEKLFF
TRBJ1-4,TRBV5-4,CASSLDFSTNEKLFF
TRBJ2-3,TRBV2,CASSPGQATDTQYF
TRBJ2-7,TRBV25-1,CASSANSGQGPYEQYF
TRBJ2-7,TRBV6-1,CASGNLRSYEQYF
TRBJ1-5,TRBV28,CASSLPDRGRLQPQHF
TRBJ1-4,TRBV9,CASSGTGWGEKLFF
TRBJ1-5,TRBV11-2,CASSLDPARPQHF